One T cell receptor beta chain is described in this entry. Germline V gene sequence: CDR1 SGHVS, CDR2 FQNEAQ. This CDR3 comprises 15 residues. Trimming cost V 5 bases and J 0 bases, with 8 bases left between them. The data belong to a study of blood T cell repertoires in COVID-19. About the research overall: COVID-19 samples collected from the United States, Italy and Spain covered acute and convalescent phases. T cells, B-cell-depleted T cells, or PBMCs provided the cDNA or gDNA that served as material.

Original processing methods: Amplification of reference gene primers was used by the study to estimate nucleated cell counts. Method: immunoSEQ multiplex PCR; TCRdb's copy keeps in-frame clones and lacks some. The V and J calls and clone size are taken from that table; D and trimming were inferred from the DNA. The data show about 75,000 clones, around 79% seen once. J is TRBJ2-6 and V is TRBV7-8; D is unresolved. Sample: peripheral blood. The receptor was isolated from a woman at least 80 years old with active or convalescent COVID-19. CDR3 sequence: CASSVDISGANVLTF. The CDR3 coding sequence is TGTGCCAGCAGCGTAGATATCTCTGGGGCCAACGTCCTGACTTTC.